Below, 5 T cell receptor beta chains from the same sample are listed, as sequenced in a study of CD8+CD57+ T cells in acquired aplastic anemia (dated by TCRdb to the late 2010s). The sequencer was an Illumina HiSeq 2000. Genomic DNA was used as template for profiling of TCR beta VDJ combinations and CDR3 sequences. TCRdb redid the processing of the public reads, applying fastp at Q25 and MiXCR, and retained in-frame beta chains. Entries that share a CDR3 protein sequence are merged under the most common genes and DNA. The sample records 180,000 or so distinct CDR3 sequences, less than 60% of which are singletons. About 1.8% of the sample is held by the ten biggest clonotypes. Patients chosen for sequencing had shown expansion of CD8+CD57+ cells by flow cytometry. The source material was sorted CD4+, CD8+, or CD8+CD57+ T cells (not recorded which) from PBMCs. The receptor source for this set is a human donor with aplastic anemia.

This clonotype appeared many times. The rearrangement uses TRBV2 and TRBJ2-7; D might be TRBD2 (5 bases). The V end was cut by 3 bases, the J end by 1 base, with 10 bases between. The CDR3 loop spans 14 amino acids. Germline V gene sequence: CDR1 SNHLY, CDR2 FYNNEI. The CDR3 DNA reads as TGTGCCAGCAGTGACTGGAGCGGTTCCTACGAGCAGTACTTC. This gives the protein CASSDWSGSYEQYF. Combining the CDR3 with reference TRBV2 and TRBJ2-7 gives the whole variable domain EPEVTQTPSHQVTQMGQEVILRCVPISNHLYFYWYRQILGQKVEFLVSFYNNEISEKSEIFDDQFSVERPDGSNFTLKIRSTKLEDSAMYFCASSDWSGSYEQYFGPGTRLTVT.

The chain links TRBV7-9 to TRBJ2-7; 7 bases fit TRBD2. Germline V gene lookup returns CDR1 SEHNR and CDR2 FQNEAQ (reference sequence). V shed 5 bases, J shed 6 bases, and the junction held 10 bases outside the gene matches. The length of the CDR3 is 14 residues. CDR3 in DNA: TGTGCCAGCAGCCCCACCGGCGGGAGCCCCGAGCAGTACTTC. Translating it yields CASSPTGGSPEQYF.

The chain joins TRBV2 to TRBJ2-1; tentatively, D is TRBD1 (6 bases). The CDR3 sequence is 11 residues long. Trimming left V 5 bases short and J 12 bases short, with 11 bases between. Germline CDR1 is SNHLY and CDR2 is FYNNEI. CDR3 sequence reads: CASSTTGRQFF. The CDR3 region has the DNA TGTGCCAGCAGTACAACAGGGAGGCAGTTCTTC.

The chain employs TRBV10-3 and TRBJ2-3; 8 positions agree with TRBD2. The CDR3 covers 15 residues. CDR1 is ENHRY and CDR2 is SYGVKD in the germline V gene. Trimming at V came to 2 bases and at J to 1 base, leaving 2 bases not matched to a gene. CDR3 protein: CAISEVTSGTDTQYF. The CDR3 DNA reads as TGTGCCATCAGTGAGGTGACTAGCGGCACAGATACGCAGTATTTT.

The chain recombines TRBV6-1 with TRBJ2-6; D possibly corresponds to TRBD1 (5 bases). Trimming removed 3 bases at V and 0 bases at J, with 6 bases between. There are 15 residues in the CDR3. The germline V gene has CDR1 MNHNS and CDR2 SASEGT. CDR3 nucleotide sequence: TGTGCCAGCAGTGACAGGGTCTCTGGGGCCAACGTCCTGACTTTC. It yields the protein CASSDRVSGANVLTF.